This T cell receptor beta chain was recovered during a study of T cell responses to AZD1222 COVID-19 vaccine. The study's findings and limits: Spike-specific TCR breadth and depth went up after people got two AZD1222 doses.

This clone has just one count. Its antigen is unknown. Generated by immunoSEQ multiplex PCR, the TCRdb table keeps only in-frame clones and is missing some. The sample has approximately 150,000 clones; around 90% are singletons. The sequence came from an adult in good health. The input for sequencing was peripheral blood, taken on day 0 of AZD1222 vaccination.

This CDR3 reads CASSDGQGGTEAFF. For the CDR3, the DNA is TGTGCCAGCAGCGATGGACAGGGGGGCACTGAAGCTTTCTTT. This chain uses TRBV9 with TRBJ1-1, with 10 bases aligning to TRBD1. This CDR3 region has 14 residues. V shed 3 bases, J shed 4 bases, and the junction held 3 bases outside the gene matches. From germline, CDR1 is SGDLS and CDR2 YYNGEE.